This is a list of T cell receptor beta chains from one sample in a study of response to subunit inactivated influenza vaccine. TCRdb passed the RT-PCR reads through MiXCR, listing each CDR3 protein once. The sample has around 710,000 distinct CDR3 sequences; 11% to 15% are singletons. The sequences come from PBMCs from blood, collected approximately 15 days before vaccination. These receptors originate from a man aged 45-65 years who received an inactivated influenza vaccine. The CDR3 runs from the conserved cysteine through the conserved F or W. The D gene is left open where the match is weak. Clone size is stated in some rows and not others, as once, few, many or a class when expanded.

cdr3_length: 14
d_call: TRBD1
j_call: TRBJ1-5
v_call: TRBV12-3/TRBV12-4
clone_size: few
cdr3_aa: CASRKQGDTQPQHF
cdr3_nt: TGTGCCAGCAGAAAACAGGGGGACACCCAGCCCCAGCATTTT

cdr3_length: 15
d_call: .
j_call: TRBJ2-5
v_call: TRBV29-1
clone_size: few
cdr3_aa: CSAGGDITTQETQYF
cdr3_nt: TGCAGCGCAGGAGGTGATATTACGACCCAAGAGACCCAGTACTTC

cdr3_length: 13
d_call: TRBD1
j_call: TRBJ2-1
v_call: TRBV20-1
clone_size: few
cdr3_aa: CSALDRGRNEQFF
cdr3_nt: TGCAGTGCCCTGGACAGGGGGAGGAATGAGCAGTTCTTC

cdr3_length: 14
d_call: .
j_call: TRBJ1-1
v_call: TRBV12-3/TRBV12-4
clone_size: few
cdr3_aa: CASSLGGGDRKAFF
cdr3_nt: TGTGCCAGCAGTTTAGGAGGCGGTGACAGGAAAGCTTTCTTT

cdr3_length: 16
d_call: .
j_call: TRBJ1-4
v_call: TRBV5-1
clone_size: few
cdr3_aa: CASSLAMGTTNEKLFF
cdr3_nt: TGCGCCAGCAGCTTGGCCATGGGAACAACTAATGAAAAACTGTTTTTT

cdr3_length: 15
d_call: .
j_call: TRBJ1-6
v_call: TRBV7-9
clone_size: .
cdr3_aa: CASSLGGGDNSPLHF
cdr3_nt: TGTGCCAGCAGCTTGGGGGGTGGAGACAATTCACCCCTCCACTTT

cdr3_length: 16
d_call: .
j_call: TRBJ2-2
v_call: TRBV6-2/TRBV6-3
clone_size: few
cdr3_aa: CASRTGSITQTGELFF
cdr3_nt: TGTGCCAGCAGAACCGGGTCCATAACACAGACCGGGGAGCTGTTTTTT

cdr3_length: 14
d_call: .
j_call: TRBJ2-3
v_call: TRBV29-1
clone_size: few
cdr3_aa: CSVSRGRGPDTQYF
cdr3_nt: TGCAGCGTTTCAAGAGGACGGGGTCCAGATACGCAGTATTTT

cdr3_length: 15
d_call: .
j_call: TRBJ1-1
v_call: TRBV19
clone_size: few
cdr3_aa: CASSIGGQPNTEAFF
cdr3_nt: TGTGCCAGTAGTATAGGTGGGCAGCCGAACACTGAAGCTTTCTTT

cdr3_length: 16
d_call: .
j_call: TRBJ2-7
v_call: TRBV12-3/TRBV12-4
clone_size: few
cdr3_aa: CASSSLATGRLGEQYF
cdr3_nt: TGTGCCAGCAGTTCCCTCGCGACAGGCCGTTTAGGGGAGCAGTACTTC

cdr3_length: 13
d_call: .
j_call: TRBJ2-7
v_call: TRBV10-2
clone_size: many
cdr3_aa: CASSYDISYEQYF
cdr3_nt: TGCGCCAGCAGTTACGACATCTCCTACGAGCAGTACTTC

cdr3_length: 13
d_call: .
j_call: TRBJ2-7
v_call: TRBV6-2/TRBV6-3
clone_size: .
cdr3_aa: CASSWNSVYEQYF
cdr3_nt: TGTGCCAGCAGTTGGAACAGTGTCTACGAGCAGTACTTC

cdr3_length: 12
d_call: .
j_call: TRBJ2-7
v_call: TRBV20-1
clone_size: few
cdr3_aa: CSAPGSVYEQYF
cdr3_nt: TGCAGTGCTCCCGGGAGCGTCTACGAGCAGTACTTC

cdr3_length: 16
d_call: TRBD1
j_call: TRBJ1-1
v_call: TRBV5-1
clone_size: .
cdr3_aa: CASRIIQGARNTEAFF
cdr3_nt: TGCGCCAGCAGAATAATTCAGGGGGCTCGGAACACTGAAGCTTTCTTT

cdr3_length: 17
d_call: TRBD2
j_call: TRBJ2-1
v_call: TRBV10-3
clone_size: .
cdr3_aa: CAISEPQGLAGYNEQFF
cdr3_nt: TGTGCCATCAGTGAACCTCAGGGACTAGCGGGGTACAATGAGCAGTTCTTC

cdr3_length: 16
d_call: .
j_call: TRBJ2-3
v_call: TRBV4-2
clone_size: .
cdr3_aa: CASSQRPSDGTDTQYF
cdr3_nt: TGTGCCAGCAGCCAACGTCCTAGCGATGGCACAGATACGCAGTATTTT

cdr3_length: 16
d_call: TRBD2
j_call: TRBJ2-1
v_call: TRBV6-1
clone_size: .
cdr3_aa: CASSVQLAGAINEQFF
cdr3_nt: TGTGCCAGCAGTGTCCAACTAGCGGGAGCCATCAATGAGCAGTTCTTC

cdr3_length: 17
d_call: .
j_call: TRBJ2-1
v_call: TRBV24-1
clone_size: .
cdr3_aa: CATSEGGFLPSYNEQFF
cdr3_nt: TGTGCCACCAGTGAGGGCGGATTTCTACCTTCCTACAATGAGCAGTTCTTC